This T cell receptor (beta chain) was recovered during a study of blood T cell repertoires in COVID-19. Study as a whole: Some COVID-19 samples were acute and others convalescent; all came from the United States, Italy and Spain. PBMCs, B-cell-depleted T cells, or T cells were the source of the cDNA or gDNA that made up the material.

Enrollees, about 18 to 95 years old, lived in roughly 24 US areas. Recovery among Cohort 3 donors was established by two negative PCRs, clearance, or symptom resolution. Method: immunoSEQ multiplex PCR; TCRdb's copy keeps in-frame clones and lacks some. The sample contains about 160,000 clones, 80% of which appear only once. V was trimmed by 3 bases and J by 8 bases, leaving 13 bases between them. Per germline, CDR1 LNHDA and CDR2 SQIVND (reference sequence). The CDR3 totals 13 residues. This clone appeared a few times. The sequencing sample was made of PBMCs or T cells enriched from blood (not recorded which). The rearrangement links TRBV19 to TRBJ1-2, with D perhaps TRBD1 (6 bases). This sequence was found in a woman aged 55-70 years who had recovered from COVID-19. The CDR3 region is CASSISTGKGYTF. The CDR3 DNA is TGTGCCAGTAGTATTTCCACAGGGAAGGGCTACACCTTC.